This T cell receptor beta chain was identified during a study of blood T cell repertoires in COVID-19. Study context: Acute and convalescent COVID-19 samples came from the United States, Italy and Spain.

Data came from immunoSEQ multiplex PCR; TCRdb stores just in-frame clones and leaves some out. The profile shows 200,000 to 250,000 clones, approximately 90% of them singletons. Which cohort a participant joined came from the clinical history participants gave. Donors in Cohort 3 counted as recovered after two negative PCRs, clearance, or symptom resolution. The CDR3 sequence is 15 residues long. Germline CDR1 is SGHVS and CDR2 is FNYEAQ. Deletions cut 4 bases from V and 8 bases from J, with 17 bases between. The chain employs TRBV7-6 and TRBJ1-4; no definite D call. The TCR sequence derives from a man under 40 who had recovered from COVID-19. The sequenced material came from PBMCs or T cells enriched from blood (not recorded which). The CDR3 is CASSSRGGGGEKLFF. The CDR3 nucleotides read TGTGCCAGCAGCTCAAGAGGCGGAGGAGGGGAAAAACTGTTTTTT.